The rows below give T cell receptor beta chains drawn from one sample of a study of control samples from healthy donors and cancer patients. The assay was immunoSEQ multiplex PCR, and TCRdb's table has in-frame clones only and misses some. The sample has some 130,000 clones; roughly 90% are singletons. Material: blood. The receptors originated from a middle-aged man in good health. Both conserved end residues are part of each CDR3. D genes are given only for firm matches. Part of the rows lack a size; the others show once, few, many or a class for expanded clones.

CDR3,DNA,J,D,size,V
CASSGLTSLPSGANVLTF,TGTGCCAGCAGCGGATTGACATCGCTTCCCTCTGGGGCCAACGTCCTGACTTTC,TRBJ2-6,NA,NA,TRBV7-3
CASSLGGRNQPQHF,TGTGCCAGCAGCTTAGGGGGGCGCAATCAGCCCCAGCATTTT,TRBJ1-5,NA,NA,TRBV7-9
CSVDEGLGTEAFF,TGCAGCGTTGACGAGGGCCTGGGGACTGAAGCTTTCTTT,TRBJ1-1,NA,once,TRBV29-1
CASSPPKQTYEQYF,TGTGCCAGCTCACCACCGAAGCAGACCTACGAGCAGTACTTC,TRBJ2-7,NA,NA,TRBV18
CASSPYQGLQTQETQYF,TGTGCCAGCTCACCGTACCAGGGTCTACAGACCCAAGAGACCCAGTACTTC,TRBJ2-5,NA,once,TRBV18
CASRQGQFYEQYF,TGCGCCAGCCGACAGGGGCAGTTCTACGAGCAGTACTTC,TRBJ2-7,TRBD1,NA,TRBV10-2
CASSKGVQKGPKETPLHF,TGTGCCAGCAGCAAAGGAGTACAAAAGGGCCCCAAGGAAACACCCCTCCACTTT,TRBJ1-6,NA,NA,TRBV21-1
CASGGGTRYGYTF,TGTGCCAGCGGGGGGGGAACTAGATATGGCTACACCTTC,TRBJ1-2,NA,NA,TRBV7-8
CASSKHGLSFGYTF,TGTGCCAGCAGTAAACACGGGCTCTCGTTCGGCTACACCTTC,TRBJ1-2,NA,once,TRBV6-5
CASSDLQSGGGYTF,TGTGCCAGCTCTGACTTACAATCAGGAGGGGGCTACACCTTC,TRBJ1-2,NA,NA,TRBV18
CASSLDSDQPQHF,TGTGCCAGCAGCCTCGACAGTGATCAGCCCCAGCATTTT,TRBJ1-5,NA,NA,TRBV11-2
CASSEGAWDTQYF,TGTGCCAGCAGTGAAGGGGCTTGGGATACGCAGTATTTT,TRBJ2-3,NA,once,TRBV2
CASSLKSQETQYF,TGTGCCAGCAGCTTGAAGAGCCAAGAGACCCAGTACTTC,TRBJ2-5,NA,few,TRBV5-4
CASSPAEEKLFF,TGTGCCAGCAGCCCGGCTGAGGAAAAACTGTTTTTT,TRBJ1-4,NA,NA,TRBV12-3/TRBV12-4
CASSQINSGEQYF,TGTGCCAGCAGCCAAATAAACAGTGGAGAGCAGTACTTC,TRBJ2-7,NA,NA,TRBV7-2
CASSEDGSSYEQYF,TGCGCCAGCAGTGAGGACGGTTCCTCCTACGAGCAGTACTTC,TRBJ2-7,NA,NA,TRBV10-2